This T cell receptor beta chain is from a study of cytomegalovirus exposure and HLA in healthy donors. The CDR3 loop spans 14 amino acids. The V end lost 10 bases, the J end lost 0 bases, and 13 bases lay between the germline ends. Germline loops: CDR1 MDHEN, CDR2 SYDVKM. With 60 Vbeta and 13 Jbeta primers, the PCR was carried out. Sequencing was performed with immunoSEQ multiplex PCR; in TCRdb, only in-frame clones are kept and a portion is missing. The data contain 170,000 or so clones, less than 90% of them singletons. The chain is built from TRBV28 and TRBJ2-1; D unclear. Sequenced: PBMCs. The clonotype originates from a man aged 50 to 60 in good health and CMV-seronegative. This CDR3 is CATSPRSSYNEQFF. DNA of the CDR3: TGTGCCACCTCGCCCCGTAGCTCCTACAATGAGCAGTTCTTC.